This T cell receptor (beta chain) came from a study of blood T cell repertoires in COVID-19. Study as a whole: Acute and convalescent COVID-19 samples came from the United States, Italy and Spain. T cells, B-cell-depleted T cells, or PBMCs provided the cDNA or gDNA that served as material.

CDR1 is ENHRY, CDR2 SYGVKD, per germline. Between the trimmed V and J ends, which lost 8 bases and 1 base, there was a span of 8 bases. There are 12 residues in the CDR3. Authors' analysis steps: Amplification from reference gene primers served as the basis for estimated nucleated cell counts. Clones were sequenced by immunoSEQ multiplex PCR, and TCRdb holds only the in-frame ones, with some missing. The DNA gave D and trimming, while V, J and clone size come from that table. This table holds approximately 250,000 clones, 75% to 85% found once. The sample was peripheral blood. The rearrangement joins TRBV10-3 to TRBJ1-1, with TRBD1 as a possible D gene (5 bases). This receptor was taken from a woman in her forties or fifties with acute or convalescent COVID-19. The CDR3 here is CAIGTANTEAFF. Here the CDR3 DNA reads TGTGCCATCGGGACTGCGAACACTGAAGCTTTCTTT.